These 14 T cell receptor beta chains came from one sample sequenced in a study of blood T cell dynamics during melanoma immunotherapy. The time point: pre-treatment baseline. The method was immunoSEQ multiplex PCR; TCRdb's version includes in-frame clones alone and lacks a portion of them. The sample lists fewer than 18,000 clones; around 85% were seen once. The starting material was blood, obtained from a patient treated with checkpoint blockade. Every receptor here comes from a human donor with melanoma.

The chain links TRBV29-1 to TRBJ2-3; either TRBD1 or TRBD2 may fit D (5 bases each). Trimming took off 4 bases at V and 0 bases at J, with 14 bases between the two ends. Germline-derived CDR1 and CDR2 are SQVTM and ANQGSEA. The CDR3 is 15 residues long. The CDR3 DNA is TGCAGCGTTGGAGGGAAGACAGCTAGCACAGATACGCAGTATTTT. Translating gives CSVGGKTASTDTQYF.

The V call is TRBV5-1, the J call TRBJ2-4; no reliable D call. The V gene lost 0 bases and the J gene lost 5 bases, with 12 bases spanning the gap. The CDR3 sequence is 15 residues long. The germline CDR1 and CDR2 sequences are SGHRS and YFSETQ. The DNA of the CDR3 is TGCGCCAGCAGCTTGGTGGCCACTGGGGAAAACATTCAGTACTTC. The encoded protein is CASSLVATGENIQYF.

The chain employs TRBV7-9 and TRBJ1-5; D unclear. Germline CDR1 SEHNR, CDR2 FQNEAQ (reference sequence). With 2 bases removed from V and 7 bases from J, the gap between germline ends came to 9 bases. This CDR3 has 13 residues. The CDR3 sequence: CASSLYVGQPQHF. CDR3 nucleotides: TGTGCCAGCAGCTTATATGTTGGACAGCCCCAGCATTTT.

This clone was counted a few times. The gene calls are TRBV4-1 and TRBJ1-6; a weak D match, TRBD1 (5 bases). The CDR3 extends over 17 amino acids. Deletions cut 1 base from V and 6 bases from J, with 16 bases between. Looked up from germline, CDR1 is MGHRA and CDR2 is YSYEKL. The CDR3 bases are TGCGCCAGCAGCCAAGGAGTGGGACGGAACCTTAATTCACCCCTCCACTTT. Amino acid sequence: CASSQGVGRNLNSPLHF.

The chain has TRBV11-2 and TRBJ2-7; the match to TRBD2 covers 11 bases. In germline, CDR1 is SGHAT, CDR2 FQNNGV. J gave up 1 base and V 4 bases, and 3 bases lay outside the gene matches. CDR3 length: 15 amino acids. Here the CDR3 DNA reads TGTGCCAGCAGCTGGGCTAGCGGGGGGTCCTACGAGCAGTACTTC. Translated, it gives CASSWASGGSYEQYF.

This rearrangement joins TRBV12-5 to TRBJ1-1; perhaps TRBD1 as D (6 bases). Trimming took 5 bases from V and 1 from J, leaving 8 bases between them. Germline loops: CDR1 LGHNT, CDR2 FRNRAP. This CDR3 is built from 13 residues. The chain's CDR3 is CASGMTGNTEAFF. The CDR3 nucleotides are TGTGCTAGTGGTATGACAGGGAACACTGAAGCTTTCTTT.

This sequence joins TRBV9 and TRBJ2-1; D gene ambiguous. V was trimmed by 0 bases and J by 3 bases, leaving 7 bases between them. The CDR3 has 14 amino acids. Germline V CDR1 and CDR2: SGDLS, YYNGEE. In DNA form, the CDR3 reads TGTGCCAGCAGCGTAGGTGAGTACTACAATGAGCAGTTCTTC. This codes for CASSVGEYYNEQFF.

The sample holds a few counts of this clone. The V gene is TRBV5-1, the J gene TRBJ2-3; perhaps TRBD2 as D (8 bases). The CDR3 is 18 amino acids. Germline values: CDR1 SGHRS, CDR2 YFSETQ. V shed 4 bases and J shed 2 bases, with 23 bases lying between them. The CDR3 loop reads CASSGRGRAGVPTDTQYF. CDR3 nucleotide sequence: TGCGCCAGCAGCGGGAGGGGGCGAGCGGGGGTTCCCACAGATACGCAGTATTTT.

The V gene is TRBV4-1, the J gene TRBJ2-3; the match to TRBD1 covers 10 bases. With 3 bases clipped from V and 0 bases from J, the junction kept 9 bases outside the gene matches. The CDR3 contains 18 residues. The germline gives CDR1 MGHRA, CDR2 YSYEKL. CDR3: CASSHVPGQGPSTDTQYF. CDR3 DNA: TGCGCCAGCAGCCATGTCCCGGGACAGGGGCCTAGCACAGATACGCAGTATTTT.

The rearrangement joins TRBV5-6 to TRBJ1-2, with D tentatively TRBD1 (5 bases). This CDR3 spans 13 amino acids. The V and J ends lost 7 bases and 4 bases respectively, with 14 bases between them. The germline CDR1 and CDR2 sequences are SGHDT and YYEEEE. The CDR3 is CASCSRGGYGYTF. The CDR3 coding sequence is TGTGCCAGCTGCTCCCGGGGCGGCTATGGCTACACCTTC.

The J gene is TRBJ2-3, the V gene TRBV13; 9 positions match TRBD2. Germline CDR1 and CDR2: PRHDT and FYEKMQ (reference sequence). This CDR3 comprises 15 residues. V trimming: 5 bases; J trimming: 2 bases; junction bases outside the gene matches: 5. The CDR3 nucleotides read TGTGCCAGCAGCACTCGACTAGCGGCCACAGATACGCAGTATTTT. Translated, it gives CASSTRLAATDTQYF.

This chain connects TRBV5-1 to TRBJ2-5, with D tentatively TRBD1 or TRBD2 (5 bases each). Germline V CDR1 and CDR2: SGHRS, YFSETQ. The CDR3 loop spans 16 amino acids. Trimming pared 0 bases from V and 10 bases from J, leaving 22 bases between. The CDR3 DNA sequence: TGCGCCAGCAGCTTGGAGGGGATAAGGGACCCAAGAGACCAGTACTTC. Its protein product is CASSLEGIRDPRDQYF.

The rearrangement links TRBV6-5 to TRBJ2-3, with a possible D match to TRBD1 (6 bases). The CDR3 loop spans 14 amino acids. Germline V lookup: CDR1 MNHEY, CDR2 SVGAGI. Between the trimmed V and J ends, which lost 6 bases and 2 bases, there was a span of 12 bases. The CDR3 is CASSVTGITDTQYF. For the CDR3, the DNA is TGTGCCAGCAGCGTAACAGGGATCACAGATACGCAGTATTTT.

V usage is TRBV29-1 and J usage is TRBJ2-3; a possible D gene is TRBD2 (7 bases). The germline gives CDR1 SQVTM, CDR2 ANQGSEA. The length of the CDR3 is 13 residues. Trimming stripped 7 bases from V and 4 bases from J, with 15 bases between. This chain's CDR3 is CSARRGASDTQYF. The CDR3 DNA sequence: TGCAGCGCAAGACGGGGGGCTTCAGATACGCAGTATTTT.